This record covers a single T cell receptor beta chain. Using immunoSEQ multiplex PCR, the repertoire was profiled, and TCRdb retains in-frame clones only, with some absent. The profile covers 70,000 or so clones, with more than 75% appearing a single time and approximately 2.4% taken by the ten largest. This entry belongs to a study of T cell clones after liver transplantation. Overall study context: Post-transplant blood was tracked for graft-donor-reactive T cell clones identified in a pre-transplant mixed lymphocyte reaction. Without induction therapy, subjects received standard immunosuppression until 12-24 months post-transplant.

Losses at the gene ends were 1 base for V and 3 bases for J; bases not matched to a gene: 6. This CDR3 spans 17 amino acids. Germline lookup yields CDR1 SGHRS and CDR2 YFSETQ. This clonotype was sampled from a human donor who received a liver transplant. The sequencing here drew on CD4+ T cells from blood, taken before liver transplant. This chain joins TRBV5-1 and TRBJ2-1; 11 nucleotides agree with TRBD1. DNA for the CDR3: TGCGCCAGCAGCTTGATGTCCGGGACAGGGGGCTACAATGAGCAGTTCTTC. The encoded protein is CASSLMSGTGGYNEQFF.